The rows below give T cell receptor beta chains drawn from one sample of a study of post-analysis software for immune sequencing data. Each CDR3 protein is one row after TCRdb ran MiXCR on the PCR reads. There are more than 450,000 distinct CDR3 sequences in the sample; 44% occur only once, and 1.5% to 2% lies in the top ten. Sequenced input: blood. Every receptor here comes from a girl aged 5 to 17 with multiple sclerosis. The conserved cysteine and the conserved F or W are not part of the CDR3 here. D genes are given only for firm matches.

TRBD1,TRBJ2-7,TRBV11-1,ASSSYDRAPDEQY
.,.,TRBV6-6,ASSSQGTQY
.,TRBJ1-6,TRBV3-1,ASSQHREGSPLH
TRBD1,TRBJ2-7,TRBV5-6,ASRGGQGPIYEQY
TRBD1,TRBJ1-6,TRBV4-1,ASSQEQGLNSPLH
TRBD1,TRBJ2-7,TRBV13,ASTYRGHDEQY
.,TRBJ2-5,TRBV14,ANRGVQY
.,TRBJ1-5,TRBV4-1,ASSQGDRKSNQPQH
.,TRBJ1-2,TRBV4-1,ASSQDFVRGGYT
.,TRBJ1-2,TRBV12-3/TRBV12-4,ASSLTEIYGYT
.,.,TRBV12-3/TRBV12-4,ASGRWGQTQY
.,TRBJ1-2,TRBV12-3/TRBV12-4,ASSSGQATYGYT
TRBD2,TRBJ2-7,TRBV12-3/TRBV12-4,ASSRAGVSYEQY
.,TRBJ1-1,TRBV4-1,ASGPRGRAEAF
.,TRBJ2-3,TRBV10-3,AISEPGFYKGSTDTQY
TRBD1,TRBJ1-2,TRBV5-5,ASSLAQGQAGNYGYT
TRBD1,TRBJ2-7,TRBV9,ASSAGTGQGSYEQY
.,TRBJ2-1,TRBV5-1,ASSREDPLGEQF
TRBD1,TRBJ2-1,TRBV5-5,ASSWGTDNEQF
TRBD1,TRBJ2-2,TRBV19,ASRRGTGDARPITGELF
.,TRBJ2-1,TRBV29-1,SVGARTYNEQF
TRBD2,TRBJ2-3,TRBV11-3,ASSPRLAGGSNTQY
.,TRBJ1-6,TRBV4-2,ASSQPTSYNSPLH
.,.,TRBV10-3,AVSESRQLGEQY
.,TRBJ1-1,TRBV29-1,SVQGRGNTEAF
.,TRBJ1-1,TRBV12-3/TRBV12-4,ASGEMDTEAF
.,TRBJ2-3,TRBV6-1,ASKWLVPPYTQY
.,TRBJ2-3,TRBV7-3,ASSQGVSLTDTQY
.,TRBJ1-1,TRBV6-6,ASVKLDTEAF
TRBD1,TRBJ1-5,TRBV20-1,SASGDRNQPQH
.,TRBJ2-6,TRBV12-3/TRBV12-4,ASRLRQEFGANVLT
.,TRBJ1-1,TRBV5-1,ASSLGRTGNTEAF
.,TRBJ1-1,TRBV18,ASSVEGLNTEAF
.,TRBJ2-7,TRBV12-3/TRBV12-4,ASSFRGTYGQY
TRBD2,TRBJ2-7,TRBV6-5,ASSQGTSGFSEQY
.,TRBJ2-4,TRBV12-3/TRBV12-4,ASSLMSLLAKNIQY
TRBD1,TRBJ1-1,TRBV2,ASIRNRGNTEAF
TRBD2,TRBJ2-5,TRBV20-1,SASRGGRETQY
.,TRBJ1-5,TRBV20-1,SARSEWAGNQPQH
.,TRBJ1-5,TRBV12-3/TRBV12-4,ASSLGDYNQPQH
TRBD1,TRBJ1-6,TRBV3-1,ASSRQGGDSPLH
TRBD1,TRBJ2-7,TRBV24-1,ATSDPKQGKDEQY
.,TRBJ1-3,TRBV20-1,SAMPPPGVSSGNTIY
TRBD1,TRBJ2-1,TRBV10-3,AINRQGNSYNEQF
.,TRBJ2-1,TRBV7-2,ASSSGPNNEQF
.,TRBJ2-1,TRBV6-2/TRBV6-3,ASSKESGWALLGQF
.,.,TRBV27,ASTPTRTLNPPNATQY
.,TRBJ2-7,TRBV11-3,ASSLEGDYEQY
.,.,TRBV28,ASSVGGNLYEQY
.,TRBJ1-4,TRBV10-3,AISEGTTNEKLF
TRBD1,TRBJ1-5,TRBV7-8,ASRGTGEGNQPQH
.,TRBJ2-3,TRBV7-3,ASSLSRPGIDTQY
.,TRBJ1-2,TRBV20-1,SAREGRANYGYT
.,TRBJ2-3,TRBV12-3/TRBV12-4,ASSSYKESRTDTQY
TRBD2,TRBJ2-7,TRBV28,ASSQGGARYEQY
.,TRBJ1-1,TRBV20-1,SARDRLRGATEAF
.,TRBJ1-2,TRBV6-1,ASSEVGNANYGYT